The T cell receptor beta chain described here comes from a study of blood T cell repertoires in COVID-19. The assay was immunoSEQ multiplex PCR, and TCRdb's table has in-frame clones only and misses some. Seen here are about 110,000 clones, 83% observed once, and the top ten hold approximately 18%. This clone came up a few times. The germline V gene encodes CDR1 MNHEY and CDR2 SVGAGI. The CDR3 covers 16 residues. Between the trimmed V and J ends, which lost 0 bases and 0 bases, there was a span of 11 bases. The receptor was isolated from a woman aged 55-69 years with acute or convalescent COVID-19. The chain employs TRBV6-5 and TRBJ1-2; D remains unclear. The sample comprised peripheral blood. CDR3 sequence: CASSYSNRPTNYGYTF. As DNA, the CDR3 is TGTGCCAGCAGTTACTCGAACAGACCTACTAACTATGGCTACACCTTC.